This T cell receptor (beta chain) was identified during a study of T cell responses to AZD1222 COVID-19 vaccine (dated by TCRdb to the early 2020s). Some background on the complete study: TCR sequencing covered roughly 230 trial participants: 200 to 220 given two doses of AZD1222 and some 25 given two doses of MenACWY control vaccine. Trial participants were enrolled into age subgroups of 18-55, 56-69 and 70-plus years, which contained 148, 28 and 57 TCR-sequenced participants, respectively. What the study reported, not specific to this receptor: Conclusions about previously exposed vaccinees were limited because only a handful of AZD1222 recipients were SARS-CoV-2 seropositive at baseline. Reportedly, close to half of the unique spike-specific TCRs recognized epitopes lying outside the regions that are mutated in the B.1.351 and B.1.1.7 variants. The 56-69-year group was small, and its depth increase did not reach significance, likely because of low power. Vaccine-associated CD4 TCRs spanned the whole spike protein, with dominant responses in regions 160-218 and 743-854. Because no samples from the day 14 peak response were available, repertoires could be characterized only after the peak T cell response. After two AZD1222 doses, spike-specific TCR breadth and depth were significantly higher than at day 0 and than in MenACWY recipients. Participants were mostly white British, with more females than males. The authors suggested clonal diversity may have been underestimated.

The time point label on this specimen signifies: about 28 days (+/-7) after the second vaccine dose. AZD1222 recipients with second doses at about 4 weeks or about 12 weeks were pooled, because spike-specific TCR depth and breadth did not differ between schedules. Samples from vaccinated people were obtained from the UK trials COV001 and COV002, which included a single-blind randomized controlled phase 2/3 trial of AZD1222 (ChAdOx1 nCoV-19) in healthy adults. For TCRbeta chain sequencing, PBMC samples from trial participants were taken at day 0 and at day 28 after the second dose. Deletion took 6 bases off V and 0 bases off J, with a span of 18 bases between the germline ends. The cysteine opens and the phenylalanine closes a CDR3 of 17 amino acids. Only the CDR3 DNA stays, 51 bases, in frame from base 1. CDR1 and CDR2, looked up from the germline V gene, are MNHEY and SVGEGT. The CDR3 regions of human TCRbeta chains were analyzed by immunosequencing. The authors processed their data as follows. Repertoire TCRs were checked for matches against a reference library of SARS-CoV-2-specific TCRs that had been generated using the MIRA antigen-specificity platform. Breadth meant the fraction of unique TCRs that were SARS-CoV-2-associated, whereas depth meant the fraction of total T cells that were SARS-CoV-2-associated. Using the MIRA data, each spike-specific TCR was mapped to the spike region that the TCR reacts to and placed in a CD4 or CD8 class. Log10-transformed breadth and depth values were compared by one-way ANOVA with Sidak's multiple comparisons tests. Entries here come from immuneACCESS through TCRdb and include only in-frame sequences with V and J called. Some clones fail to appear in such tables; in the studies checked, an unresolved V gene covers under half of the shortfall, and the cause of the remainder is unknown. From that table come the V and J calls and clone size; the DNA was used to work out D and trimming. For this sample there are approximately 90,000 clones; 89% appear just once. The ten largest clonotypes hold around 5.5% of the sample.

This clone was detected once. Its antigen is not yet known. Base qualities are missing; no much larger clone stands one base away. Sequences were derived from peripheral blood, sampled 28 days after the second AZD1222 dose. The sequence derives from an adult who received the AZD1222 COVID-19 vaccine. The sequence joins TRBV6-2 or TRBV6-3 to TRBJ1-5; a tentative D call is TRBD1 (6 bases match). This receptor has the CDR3 CASSPPGGQISNQPQHF. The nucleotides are TGTGCCAGCAGCCCCCCGGGAGGACAGATTAGCAATCAGCCCCAGCATTTT.